Shown below are 14 T cell receptor beta chains from a single sample sequenced in a study of vaccination and CD4 T cells after COVID-19. These TCRs' antigens remain unknown. As for treatment: roughly ten-day PBMC culture with coronavirus spike peptide pools or control peptides (ViraFEST assay). CD4+ T cells that came from the unexposed donor were collected before the COVID-19 pandemic (2011-2018). Cultured CD4+ T cells had their DNA profiled by the Oncomine TCR Beta short-read assay. MiXCR was run by TCRdb on the PCR reads, yielding one entry per CDR3 protein. The data show 5,000 to 7,000 distinct CDR3 sequences, with almost 35% seen just once and about 35% held by the top ten. Sequenced sample: CD4+ T cells from blood, cultured in vitro. All receptors derive from a human donor in good health.

In this sample, this clonotype turned up a few times. The junction shows a germline mismatch at one end, possibly a read error. The rearrangement links TRBV7-7 to TRBJ2-5, with 13 bases aligning to TRBD2. This CDR3 is 15 amino acids long. The germline V gene encodes CDR1 SSHAT and CDR2 FNYEAQ (reference sequence). The CDR3 is CASSQGLAGLETQYF. The CDR3 DNA reads TGTGCTAGCAGCCAGGGACTAGCGGGGTTGGAGACCCAGTACTTC. Using reference TRBV7-7 and TRBJ2-5 for the parts outside the CDR3, the full variable domain is GAGVSQSPRYKVTKRGQDVTLRCDPISSHATLYWYQQALGQGPEFLTYFNYEAQPDKSGLPSDRFSAERPEGSISTLTIQRTEQRDSAMYRCASSQGLAGLETQYFGPGTRLLVL.

The chain uses TRBV6-1 and TRBJ1-1, with a possible D match to TRBD1 (5 bases). CDR1 is MNHNS and CDR2 is SASEGT in the germline V gene. Trimming shortened V by 3 bases and J by 3 bases, and 8 bases separated the two germline ends. CDR3 length: 13 residues. CDR3 nucleotide sequence: TGTGCCAGCAGTGAGCAGGGATACACTGAAGCTTTCTTT. It translates to CASSEQGYTEAFF.

This clonotype was observed a few times. V usage is TRBV20-1 and J usage is TRBJ1-3; maybe TRBD1 (5 bases). The length of the CDR3 is 14 residues. Germline CDR1 is DFQATT and CDR2 is SNEGSKA (reference sequence). Trimming removed 1 base at V and 0 bases at J, with 7 bases between. This CDR3 reads CSARAGASGNTIYF. CDR3 coding DNA: TGCAGTGCTAGAGCTGGGGCCTCTGGAAACACCATATATTTT.

The genes are TRBV4-2 and TRBJ1-2, with D tentatively TRBD1 (5 bases). The CDR3 runs to 17 residues. Trimming took off 4 bases at V and 0 bases at J, with 18 bases between the two ends. Germline V CDR1 and CDR2: LGHNA, YNFKEQ. The DNA of the CDR3 is TGTGCCAGCAGCCGCCACGTAGGGGATCTTACTAACTATGGCTACACCTTC. It translates to CASSRHVGDLTNYGYTF.

V gene TRBV27 combines with J gene TRBJ2-7, with 10 nucleotides matching TRBD2. Germline lookup yields CDR1 MNHEY and CDR2 SMNVEV (reference sequence). This CDR3 has 15 residues. V shed 6 bases, J shed 7 bases, and the junction held 12 bases outside the gene matches. The CDR3 DNA sequence: TGTGCCAGCAGAAACCGAGCGGGGGGGCTGGGGGAGCAGTACTTC. It codes for CASRNRAGGLGEQYF.

This chain links TRBV20-1 with TRBJ1-1; 7 positions agree with TRBD1. V shed 1 base and J 1 base; nucleotides not matched to a gene: 9. The germline V gene has CDR1 DFQATT and CDR2 SNEGSKA (reference sequence). The CDR3 spans 16 residues. Written as DNA, the CDR3 is TGCAGTGCTAGAGCTTGGGACAGCCCCGCGAACACTGAAGCTTTCTTT. Translation gives CSARAWDSPANTEAFF.

This chain uses TRBV6-1 with TRBJ2-1, with D perhaps being TRBD1 or TRBD2 (5 bases each). Germline values: CDR1 MNHNS, CDR2 SASEGT. V was trimmed by 4 bases and J by 4 bases, leaving 14 bases between them. This CDR3 spans 15 amino acids. CDR3 amino acids: CASSVPGRIYNEQFF. The CDR3 nucleotides read TGTGCCAGCAGTGTTCCGGGACGGATTTACAATGAGCAGTTCTTC.

The V and J genes are TRBV7-9 and TRBJ2-7; 10 bases agree with TRBD2. CDR1 and CDR2 (germline): SEHNR, FQNEAQ (reference sequence). J gave up 2 bases and V 5 bases, and 3 bases lay outside the gene matches. The CDR3 length is 14 residues. CDR3 protein: CASSLSGGPYEQYF. For the CDR3, the DNA is TGTGCCAGCAGCCTTAGCGGGGGGCCCTACGAGCAGTACTTC.

Relative to its sample, this clonotype is medium-sized. This chain joins TRBV20-1 and TRBJ1-1; D not certain. The CDR3 contains 12 residues. In germline, CDR1 is DFQATT, CDR2 SNEGSKA (reference sequence). Trimming pared 6 bases from V and 4 bases from J, leaving 12 bases between. The CDR3 DNA reads as TGCAGTGCAACACCTTGGTTCACTGAAGCTTTCTTT. Protein product: CSATPWFTEAFF.

The gene calls are TRBV6-4 and TRBJ2-3; D is undetermined. The V end was cut by 0 bases, the J end by 1 base, with 8 bases between. This CDR3 is 15 amino acids long. Germline V gene data show CDR1 as MRHNA and CDR2 as SNTAGT. CDR3 sequence (DNA): TGTGCCAGCAGTGACTCTCGTGGGGGCACAGATACGCAGTATTTT. Residues: CASSDSRGGTDTQYF.

The chain links TRBV7-8 to TRBJ2-3; 8 bases align to TRBD2. CDR1 is SGHVS and CDR2 is FQNEAQ in the germline V gene. The trim removed 1 base at V and 8 bases at J, leaving 11 bases unmatched. The CDR3 covers 16 residues. CDR3 sequence (DNA): TGTGCCAGCAGCTTAGAAACGGGGGGGCCATCAGCTACGCAGTATTTT. It encodes CASSLETGGPSATQYF. Looking up the rest from reference TRBV7-8 and TRBJ2-3 gives the full variable domain: GAGVSQSPRYKVAKRGQDVALRCDPISGHVSLFWYQQALGQGPEFLTYFQNEAQLDKSGLPSDRFFAERPEGSVSTLKIQRTQQEDSAVYLCASSLETGGPSATQYFGPGTRLTVL.

The sample holds one count of this clonotype. The rearrangement links TRBV6-5 to TRBJ2-7; 9 nucleotides align to TRBD2. The germline V gene has CDR1 MNHEY and CDR2 SVGAGI. The J segment lost 3 bases and the V segment lost 0 bases, leaving 3 bases of the junction unmatched. This CDR3 region has 15 residues. The CDR3 loop reads CASSYSKRGDYEQYF. CDR3 sequence (DNA): TGTGCCAGCAGTTACTCAAAGCGGGGGGACTACGAGCAGTACTTC.

This clonotype was observed a handful of times. The chain combines TRBV6-1 with TRBJ1-5; D unclear. The V and J ends lost 5 bases and 1 base respectively, with 6 bases between them. The CDR3 has 13 residues. The V gene's germline CDR1 is MNHNS and CDR2 SASEGT. CDR3 loop: CASSTQSNQPQHF. Here the CDR3 DNA reads TGTGCCAGCAGTACCCAAAGCAATCAGCCCCAGCATTTT.

This clonotype was found a few times. The rearrangement links TRBV20-1 to TRBJ2-3; D call uncertain. The CDR3 length is 14 residues. V dropped 5 bases and J dropped 1 base, with 13 bases sitting between them. Germline loops: CDR1 DFQATT, CDR2 SNEGSKA (reference sequence). The CDR3 DNA is TGCAGTGCTCGGACCCAATTGGGCACAGATACGCAGTATTTT. Amino acid sequence: CSARTQLGTDTQYF.